These T cell receptor beta chains were read from a single sample in a study of human T cells and chemical hapten exposure. In TCRdb, the RACE reads were re-called with MiXCR into one record per CDR3 protein. The profile shows fewer than 300,000 distinct CDR3 sequences, roughly 7.4% of them singletons. The sample was whole blood, taken in connection with sensitization to the hapten diphenylcyclopropenone (DPC). The receptors come from a man younger than 35 with alopecia areata. Some clones in this sample may be carry-over from other donors' samples. Both conserved end residues are part of each CDR3.

j_gene	v_gene	CDR3aa
TRBJ1-5	TRBV12-3/TRBV12-4	CASRTTDQPQHF
TRBJ2-1	TRBV5-1	CASRETGPNEQFF
TRBJ1-5	TRBV5-1	CASSADGYNQPQHF
TRBJ1-5	TRBV9	CASSRTGGLNQPQHF
TRBJ1-2	TRBV28	CASSRGGDRDGYTF
TRBJ1-1	TRBV6-5	CASSTTGGRPEAFF
TRBJ1-4	TRBV9	CASSAGTGPEKLFF
TRBJ2-5	TRBV6-1	CASSEQETQYF
TRBJ2-3	TRBV6-5	CASSYAGSAQYF
TRBJ2-1	TRBV29-1	CSVEAHAGLLGVSNEQFF
TRBJ1-4	TRBV7-6	CASSPGTGLLNEKLFF
TRBJ1-3	TRBV20-1	CSASHRDVGNTIYF
TRBJ1-1	TRBV14	CASSRRTNTEAFF
TRBJ2-7	TRBV6-5	CASSTGTGLAYEQYF
TRBJ2-5	TRBV7-8	CASNFPPGNRETQYF
TRBJ2-3	TRBV3-1	CASSQERKAGGTDTQYF
TRBJ2-1	TRBV4-1	CASSQGGPFTDDNEQFF
TRBJ2-3	TRBV7-2	CASSWQFTDTQYF
TRBJ1-1	TRBV24-1	CATHLRGTASNEAFF
TRBJ2-7	TRBV4-3	CASSQDPQYEQYF
TRBJ2-7	TRBV5-1	CASSWDRGGHERYF
TRBJ1-4	TRBV27	CASSLQGPTTNEKLFF
TRBJ1-4	TRBV6-1	CASIEHGSIKELFF
TRBJ1-1	TRBV6-5	CASSPWGQNTEAFF
TRBJ1-5	TRBV4-2	CASSQSFGQGRSGNQPQHF
TRBJ2-3	TRBV2	CASSGTGSDTQYF
TRBJ1-6	TRBV27	CASSFRGPSAPLHF
TRBJ1-1	TRBV7-2	CASSPHLKNTEAFF
TRBJ1-5	TRBV6-2/TRBV6-3	CASSYPDSLSNQPQHF
TRBJ1-5	TRBV7-2	CASSLQGARGQPQHF
TRBJ2-2	TRBV7-3	CASSPTSDYTGELFF
TRBJ1-2	TRBV7-8	CASSYTTANLNYGYTF
TRBJ1-2	TRBV7-9	CASNFGQGRSDGYTF
TRBJ2-5	TRBV29-1	CSVDTGQETQYF
TRBJ2-5	TRBV9	CASSVEGETQYF
TRBJ2-2	TRBV4-1	CASSQVQRTAANTGELFF
TRBJ2-5	TRBV29-1	CSVEVETQYF
TRBJ1-1	TRBV6-2/TRBV6-3	CASSLRRTEAFF
TRBJ1-4	TRBV4-3	CASSQDTVEKLFF
TRBJ2-5	TRBV7-2	CASSLDREEGQETQYF
TRBJ1-1	TRBV9	CASSVAVLKNTEAFF
TRBJ1-1	TRBV12-3/TRBV12-4	CASSVLIGGTEAFF
TRBJ2-5	TRBV25-1	CASSEQRGGREETQYF
TRBJ2-7	TRBV5-1	CASSRGLAGDLTYEQYF
TRBJ1-4	TRBV4-1	CASSQPSFQGPKATNEKLFF
TRBJ1-2	TRBV5-1	CASSLAVEDYGYTF
TRBJ1-2	TRBV4-1	CASSQDVNRDGVGYTF
TRBJ2-5	TRBV29-1	CSGMTGAGRTQYF
TRBJ2-1	TRBV5-1	CASSVSYNEQFF
TRBJ2-2	TRBV5-1	CASSPPGQGAGELFF
TRBJ1-1	TRBV27	CASSLSGQTPAEAFF
TRBJ2-1	TRBV11-2	CASGKDRGDEQFF
TRBJ2-1	TRBV4-2	CASSQEVAGVSYNEQFF
TRBJ2-5	TRBV20-1	CSARANRDRDQETQYF
TRBJ2-3	TRBV3-1	CASSQDHHTDTQYF
TRBJ1-3	TRBV5-4	CASSLGQPHITGNTIYF
TRBJ1-2	TRBV12-3/TRBV12-4	CASSPLGYYTF
TRBJ1-5	TRBV19	CASSTGTAMNQPQHF
TRBJ2-7	TRBV27	CASSFRGTYEQYF
TRBJ1-1	TRBV10-3	CAISGSGNTEAFF